This TCR beta chain was recovered during a study of blood T cells in healthy people across ages (dated by TCRdb to between 2015 and 2017). Background on the whole study: Template switching captured roughly one uniquely barcoded TCR beta cDNA molecule per two T cells in model experiments. The study analyzed two additional independent replicas of 1 million unique cDNA reads from the same blood draw for two donors, one aged 18 to 30 and one aged 80 or older. To track age-related changes in TCR beta repertoire diversity, the study relied on deep sequencing normalized with unique cDNA molecular identifiers. To avoid experimental bias, donors of different ages were randomly spread across the sequencing lanes. Four age groups were formed from the donors: young (average approximately 15 years), middle-aged (roughly 38), aged (approximately 60) and long-lived (approximately 78).

On this clonotype itself: This receptor's antigen is unknown. Per-nucleotide qualities are absent, and no much larger clonotype sits a single base away.

The paper as a whole reports these results and caveats: Because the CMV infection status of the donors was unknown, age-related changes in expanded clonotypes may potentially have been confounded. Estimates of total diversity based on one million sequenced T cells were considered lower bounds and underestimates. Bulk unsorted PBMC profiling prevented conclusive comparison of naive and antigen-experienced compartments. Observed TCR beta diversity correlated strongly with the percentage of naive T cells measured by flow cytometry. Compared with the aged group, the long-lived group had more naive CD4+ T cells, fewer expanded clones and increased TCR diversity, suggesting age selection. As age increased, observed TCR beta diversity per million T cells dropped in a roughly linear way, and a significant reduction was already evident by age 40.

The roughly 39 donors, aged about 6 to 95 years, were systemically healthy Caucasian individuals from Russia. Around 9.7 milliliters of peripheral blood were collected from each donor into EDTA-treated Vacutainer tubes. Ficoll-Paque density-gradient centrifugation was used to isolate PBMCs, with at least 7 million per sample. Total RNA, at least 5 micrograms per sample, was extracted from PBMCs with Trizol reagent. The percentages of naive CD45RAhigh/CD27high T cells were determined by flow cytometry on a PBMC aliquot from every donor. Library generation was performed with 5' RACE. Reads for this sample came from an Illumina HiSeq 2500. A second PCR of about 7 to 12 cycles was run with a J-beta primer mix and a sample-barcoded 5' primer. A unique molecular identifier was introduced onto each TCR beta cDNA molecule by a template-switch 5' adaptor carrying 12 random nucleotides. Each sample yielded at least 3 million CDR3-containing paired-end reads. First-strand cDNA synthesis was performed from all RNA using the Mint cDNA synthesis kit, with priming by a TRBC-specific oligonucleotide. Following uracil-DNA glycosylase treatment, a first 18-cycle PCR with universal primers M1SS and BC2_uni_R was performed on all cDNA. In the original analysis: For normalization, 1 million high-quality reads, each with a distinct molecular identifier, were randomly selected from each sample. Instead of being binned into consensus sequences, reads that shared molecular identifiers were thrown out. MiTCR, set to a Q25 quality threshold and the strictest error-elimination algorithm, was used for CDR3 identification, clonotype clustering and error correction. A nonparametric unseen species model with Euler transformation was used to estimate a lower bound on total TCR beta diversity. The raw public reads went through TCRdb reprocessing: fastp at Q25, MiXCR clone calling, in-frame beta chains kept. Merged by CDR3 protein, the rows form single entries marked with the most common genes and DNA. The V and J calls come from TCRdb's annotation, not from the publication. Recorded for this sample are under 2,000,000 distinct CDR3 sequences; 40% to 55% of them occurred a single time. The ten largest clonotypes hold 2.1% of the sample.

CDR3 length: 12 amino acids, cysteine to phenylalanine. Left in the record is the CDR3 DNA by itself, 36 bases read in frame from the first base. The germline V gene provides CDR1 SQVTM and CDR2 ANQGSEA. V is reduced by 7 bases and J by 8 bases, leaving a spacing of 17 bases between them. This TCR came from a woman in her forties in good health. Sequenced: blood. The rearrangement joined TRBV29-1 to TRBJ1-2, with the identity of the D gene unclear. Here is the DNA: TGCAGCGCCGAAGTAGCGGGGTCCGGCTACACCTTC. Translated, this is CSAEVAGSGYTF.